This T cell receptor (beta chain) was sequenced in a study of T cells in Graves' hyperthyroidism and ophthalmopathy. Regarding the study as a whole: Before onset, ophthalmopathy was predicted by the model a median around 6 months earlier.

Ten or more counts support this clonotype. Its cognate antigen is unknown. With 7 bases removed from V and 6 bases from J, the gap between germline ends came to 18 bases. Looked up from germline, CDR1 is SNHLY and CDR2 is FYNNEI. This CDR3 comprises 14 residues. The source material, RNA transcripts, was used to amplify TCR beta CDR3 regions. Researchers ran a first-round RT-PCR on the TCR CDR3 using the HTBI primer set. A single record per CDR3 protein comes from TCRdb applying MiXCR to the multiplex PCR reads. The sample carries 200,000 to 250,000 distinct CDR3 sequences, roughly 17% recorded once. Patients were excluded for uncontrolled infection, other autoimmune disease, pregnancy or lactation.

The source is a woman aged 50 to 60 with Graves' hyperthyroidism. Sequencing input: blood. The rearrangement joins TRBV2 to TRBJ1-1; no reliable D call. CDR3 DNA sequence: TGTGCCAGCATACCCGGGCCGTTGACGGCTGAAGCTTTCTTT. This translates into CASIPGPLTAEAFF. Supplemented by reference TRBV2 and TRBJ1-1, the full variable domain reads EPEVTQTPSHQVTQMGQEVILRCVPISNHLYFYWYRQILGQKVEFLVSFYNNEISEKSEIFDDQFSVERPDGSNFTLKIRSTKLEDSAMYFCASIPGPLTAEAFFGQGTRLTVV.